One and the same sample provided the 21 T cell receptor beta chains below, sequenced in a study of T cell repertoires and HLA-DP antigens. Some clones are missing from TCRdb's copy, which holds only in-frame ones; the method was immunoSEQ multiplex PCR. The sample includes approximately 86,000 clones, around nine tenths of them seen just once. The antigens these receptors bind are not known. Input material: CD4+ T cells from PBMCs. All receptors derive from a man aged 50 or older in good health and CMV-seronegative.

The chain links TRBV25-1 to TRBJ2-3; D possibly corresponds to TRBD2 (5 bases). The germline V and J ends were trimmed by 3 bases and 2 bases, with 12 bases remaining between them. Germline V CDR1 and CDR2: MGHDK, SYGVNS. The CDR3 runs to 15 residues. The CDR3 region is CASSDEDSHTDTQYF. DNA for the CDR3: TGTGCCAGCAGTGACGAGGACTCCCACACAGATACGCAGTATTTT.

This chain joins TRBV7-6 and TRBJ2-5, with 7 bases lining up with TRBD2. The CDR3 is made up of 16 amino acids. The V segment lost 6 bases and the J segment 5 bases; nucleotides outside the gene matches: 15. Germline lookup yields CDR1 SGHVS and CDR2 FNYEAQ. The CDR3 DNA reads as TGTGCCAGCAGTAAGCGGGCGGGGGTCGGTGTGGAGACCCAGTACTTC. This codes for CASSKRAGVGVETQYF.

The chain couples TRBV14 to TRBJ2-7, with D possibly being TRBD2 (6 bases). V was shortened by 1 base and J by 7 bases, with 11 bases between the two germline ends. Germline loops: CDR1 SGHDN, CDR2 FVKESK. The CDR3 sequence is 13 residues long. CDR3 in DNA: TGTGCCAGCAGCCAAGGCAGGGCGGGGGAGCAGTACTTC. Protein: CASSQGRAGEQYF.

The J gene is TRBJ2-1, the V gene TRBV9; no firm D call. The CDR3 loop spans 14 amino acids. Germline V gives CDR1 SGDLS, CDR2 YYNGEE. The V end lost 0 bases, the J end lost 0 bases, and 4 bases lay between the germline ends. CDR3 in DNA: TGTGCCAGCAGCGTAGCGGCCTCCTACAATGAGCAGTTCTTC. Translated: CASSVAASYNEQFF.

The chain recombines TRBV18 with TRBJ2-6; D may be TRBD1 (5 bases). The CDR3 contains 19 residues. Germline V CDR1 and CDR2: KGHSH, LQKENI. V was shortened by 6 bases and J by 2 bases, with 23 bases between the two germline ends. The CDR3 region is CASSSRLETENAGANVLTF. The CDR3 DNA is TGTGCCAGCTCCTCAAGGTTAGAGACAGAAAACGCTGGGGCCAACGTCCTGACTTTC.

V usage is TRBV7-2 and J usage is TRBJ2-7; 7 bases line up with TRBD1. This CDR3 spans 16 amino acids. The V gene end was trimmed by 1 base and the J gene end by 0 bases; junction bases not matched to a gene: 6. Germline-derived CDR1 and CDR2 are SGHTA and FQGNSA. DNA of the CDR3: TGTGCCAGCAGCTTAGGGTGGGGACAGCTCTCCTACGAGCAGTACTTC. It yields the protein CASSLGWGQLSYEQYF.

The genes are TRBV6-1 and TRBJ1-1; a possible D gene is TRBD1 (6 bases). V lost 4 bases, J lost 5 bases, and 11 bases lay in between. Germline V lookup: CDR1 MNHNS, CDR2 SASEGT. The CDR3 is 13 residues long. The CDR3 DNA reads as TGTGCCAGCAGTGTTGATCAGGGGACTGAAGCTTTCTTT. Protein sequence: CASSVDQGTEAFF.

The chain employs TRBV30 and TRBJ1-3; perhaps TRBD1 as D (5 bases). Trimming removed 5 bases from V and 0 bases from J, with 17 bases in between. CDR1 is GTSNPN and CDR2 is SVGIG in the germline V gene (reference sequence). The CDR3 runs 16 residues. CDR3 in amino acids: CAWGGQATVSGNTIYF. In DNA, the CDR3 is TGTGCCTGGGGCGGGCAAGCGACAGTCTCTGGAAACACCATATATTTT.

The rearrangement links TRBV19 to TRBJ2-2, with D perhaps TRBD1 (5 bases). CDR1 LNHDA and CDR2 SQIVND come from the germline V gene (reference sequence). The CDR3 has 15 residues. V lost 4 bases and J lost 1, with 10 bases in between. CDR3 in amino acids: CASSTNTGNTGELFF. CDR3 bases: TGTGCCAGTAGTACAAATACAGGGAACACCGGGGAGCTGTTTTTT.

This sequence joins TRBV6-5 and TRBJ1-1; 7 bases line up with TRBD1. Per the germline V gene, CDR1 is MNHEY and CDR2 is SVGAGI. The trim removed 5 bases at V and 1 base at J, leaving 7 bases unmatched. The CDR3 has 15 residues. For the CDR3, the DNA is TGTGCCAGCAGTGCCACAGGGGCTGGGAACACTGAAGCTTTCTTT. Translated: CASSATGAGNTEAFF.

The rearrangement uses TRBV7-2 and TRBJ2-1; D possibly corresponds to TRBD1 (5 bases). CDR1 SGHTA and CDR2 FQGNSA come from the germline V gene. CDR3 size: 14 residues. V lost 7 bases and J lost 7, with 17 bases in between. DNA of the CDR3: TGTGCCAGCACCCGACCCATTACAGGTAATGAGCAGTTCTTC. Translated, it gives CASTRPITGNEQFF.

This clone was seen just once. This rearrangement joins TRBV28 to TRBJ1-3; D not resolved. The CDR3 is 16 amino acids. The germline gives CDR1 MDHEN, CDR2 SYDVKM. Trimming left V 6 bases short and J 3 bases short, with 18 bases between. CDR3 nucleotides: TGTGCCAGCAGGCCTTCTAGTGCAGCCCTTGGAAACACCATATATTTT. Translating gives CASRPSSAALGNTIYF. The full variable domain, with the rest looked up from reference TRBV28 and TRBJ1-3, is DVKVTQSSRYLVKRTGEKVFLECVQDMDHENMFWYRQDPGLGLRLIYFSYDVKMKEKGDIPEGYSVSREKKERFSLILESASTNQTSMYLCASRPSSAALGNTIYFGEGSWLTVV.

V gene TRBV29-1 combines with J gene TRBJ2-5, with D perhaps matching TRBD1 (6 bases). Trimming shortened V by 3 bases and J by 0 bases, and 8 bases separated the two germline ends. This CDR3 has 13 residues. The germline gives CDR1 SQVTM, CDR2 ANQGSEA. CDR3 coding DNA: TGCAGCGTTGATGGGACAAACCAAGAGACCCAGTACTTC. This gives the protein CSVDGTNQETQYF.

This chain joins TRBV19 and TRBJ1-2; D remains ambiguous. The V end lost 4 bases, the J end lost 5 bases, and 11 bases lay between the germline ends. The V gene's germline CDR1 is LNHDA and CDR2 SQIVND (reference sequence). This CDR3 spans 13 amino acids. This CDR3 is CASSTRRDYGYTF. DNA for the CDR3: TGTGCCAGTAGTACGCGAAGGGATTATGGCTACACCTTC.

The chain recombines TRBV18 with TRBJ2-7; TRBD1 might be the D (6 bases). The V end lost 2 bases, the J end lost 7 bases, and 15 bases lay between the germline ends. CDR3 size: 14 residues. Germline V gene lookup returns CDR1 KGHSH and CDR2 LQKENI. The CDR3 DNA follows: TGTGCCAGCTCACCATCGACCCAGGGGCGAGAGCAGTACTTC. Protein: CASSPSTQGREQYF.

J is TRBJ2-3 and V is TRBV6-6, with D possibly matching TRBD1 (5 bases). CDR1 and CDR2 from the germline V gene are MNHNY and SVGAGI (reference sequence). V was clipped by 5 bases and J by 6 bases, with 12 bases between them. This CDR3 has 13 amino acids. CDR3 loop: CASSTPAGDTQYF. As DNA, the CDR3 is TGTGCCAGCAGTACCCCGGCAGGGGATACGCAGTATTTT.

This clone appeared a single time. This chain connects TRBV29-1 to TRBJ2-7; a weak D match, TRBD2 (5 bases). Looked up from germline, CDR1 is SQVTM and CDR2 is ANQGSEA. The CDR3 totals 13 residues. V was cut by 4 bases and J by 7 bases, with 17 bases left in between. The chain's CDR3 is CSVGMGLREEQYF. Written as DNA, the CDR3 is TGCAGCGTTGGGATGGGTTTGAGGGAAGAGCAGTACTTC.

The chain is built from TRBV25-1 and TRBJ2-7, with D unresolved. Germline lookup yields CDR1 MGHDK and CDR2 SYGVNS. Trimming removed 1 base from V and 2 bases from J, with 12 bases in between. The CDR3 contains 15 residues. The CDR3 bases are TGTGCCAGCAGTGAATTGCCGGACCCTCCCTACGAGCAGTACTTC. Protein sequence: CASSELPDPPYEQYF.

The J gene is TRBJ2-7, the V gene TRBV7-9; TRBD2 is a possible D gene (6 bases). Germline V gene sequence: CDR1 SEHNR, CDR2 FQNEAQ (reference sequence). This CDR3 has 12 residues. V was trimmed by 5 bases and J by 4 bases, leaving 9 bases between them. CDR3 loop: CASSRETYEQYF. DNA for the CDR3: TGTGCCAGCAGCCGGGAGACATACGAGCAGTACTTC. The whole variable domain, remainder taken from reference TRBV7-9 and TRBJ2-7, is DTGVSQNPRHKITKRGQNVTFRCDPISEHNRLYWYRQTLGQGPEFLTYFQNEAQLEKSRLLSDRFSAERPKGSFSTLEIQRTEQGDSAMYLCASSRETYEQYFGPGTRLTVT.

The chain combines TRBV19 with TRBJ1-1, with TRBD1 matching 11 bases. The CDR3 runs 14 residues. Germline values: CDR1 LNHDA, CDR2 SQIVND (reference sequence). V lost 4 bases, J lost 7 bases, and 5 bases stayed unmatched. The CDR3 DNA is TGTGCCAGTAGTAGAGGGACAGGGGGAATTGAAGCTTTCTTT. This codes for CASSRGTGGIEAFF. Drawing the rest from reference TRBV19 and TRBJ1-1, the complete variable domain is DGGITQSPKYLFRKEGQNVTLSCEQNLNHDAMYWYRQDPGQGLRLIYYSQIVNDFQKGDIAEGYSVSREKKESFPLTVTSAQKNPTAFYLCASSRGTGGIEAFFGQGTRLTVV.

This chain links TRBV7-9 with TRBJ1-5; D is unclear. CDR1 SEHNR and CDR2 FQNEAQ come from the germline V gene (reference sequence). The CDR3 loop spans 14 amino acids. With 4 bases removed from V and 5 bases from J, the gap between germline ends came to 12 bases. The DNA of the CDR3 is TGTGCCAGCAGCTCTACGGGCACGGATCAGCCCCAGCATTTT. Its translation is CASSSTGTDQPQHF.